Listed here are 14 T cell receptor beta chains from one sample, sequenced in a study of blood T cell repertoires in COVID-19. Here immunoSEQ multiplex PCR was the method, and the copy in TCRdb shows in-frame clones only, minus some. The sample carries approximately 150,000 clones, approximately 79% recorded once. The specimen sequenced was PBMCs or T cells enriched from blood (not recorded which). The receptors shown here come from a middle-aged man with acute COVID-19.

This chain links TRBV5-1 with TRBJ2-1; possible D gene TRBD2, 7 bases. V lost 5 bases and J lost 10, with 19 bases in between. Germline CDR1 reads SGHRS; CDR2 reads YFSETQ. The CDR3 consists of 14 residues. DNA for the CDR3: TGCGCCAGCAGTCACGGTAACAGGGAGGGAGAGCAGTTCTTC. Translating it yields CASSHGNREGEQFF.

In its sample, this clone was seen once. This chain connects TRBV27 to TRBJ2-3; 8 bases align to TRBD1. CDR1 MNHEY and CDR2 SMNVEV come from the germline V gene (reference sequence). The junction had 10 bases not matched to a gene; V was cut back by 10 bases and J by 1 base. The CDR3 has 15 amino acids. CDR3: CATARSRGRTDTQYF. As DNA, the CDR3 is TGTGCCACCGCCCGTTCCAGGGGGCGCACAGATACGCAGTATTTT.

This clone was recorded once. The V gene is TRBV6-2 or TRBV6-3, the J gene TRBJ2-5, with D perhaps matching TRBD1 (6 bases). Germline V gives CDR1 MNHEY, CDR2 SVGEGT. Trimming took off 4 bases at V and 1 base at J, with 10 bases between the two ends. This CDR3 spans 14 amino acids. The CDR3, as DNA: TGTGCCAGCAGTTCCTGGGACATCCAAGAGACCCAGTACTTC. This codes for CASSSWDIQETQYF.

This clone was observed a few times. The rearrangement links TRBV7-2 to TRBJ2-7; possible D gene TRBD2, 5 bases. From germline, CDR1 is SGHTA and CDR2 FQGNSA. V was clipped by 3 bases and J by 0 bases, with 12 bases between them. This CDR3 has 15 residues. DNA for the CDR3: TGTGCCAGCAGCTTCCTTTCGGGGAGCTCCTACGAGCAGTACTTC. It specifies CASSFLSGSSYEQYF.

This chain joins TRBV7-8 and TRBJ1-1, with 8 bases lining up with TRBD1. Germline V gives CDR1 SGHVS, CDR2 FQNEAQ. V dropped 5 bases and J dropped 3; count of bases not matched to a gene: 8. The CDR3 is 15 amino acids. The CDR3 DNA sequence: TGTGCCAGCAGCCGAGAGACAGGGGTCTACACTGAAGCTTTCTTT. Translating gives CASSRETGVYTEAFF. Together with reference TRBV7-8 and TRBJ1-1, the CDR3 gives the full variable domain: GAGVSQSPRYKVAKRGQDVALRCDPISGHVSLFWYQQALGQGPEFLTYFQNEAQLDKSGLPSDRFFAERPEGSVSTLKIQRTQQEDSAVYLCASSRETGVYTEAFFGQGTRLTVV.

The CDR3 sequence is CASSLGQGATYAFF. In nucleotides, the CDR3 is TGTGCCAGCAGTTTAGGGCAGGGGGCAACGTATGCTTTCTTT. The chain has TRBV28 and TRBJ1-1; 8 bases align to TRBD1. CDR1 is MDHEN, CDR2 SYDVKM, per germline. J gave up 11 bases and V 2 bases, and 10 bases lay outside the gene matches. This CDR3 region has 14 residues.

The chain links TRBV18 to TRBJ2-7, with TRBD1 matching 9 bases. J lost 5 bases, V lost 5 bases, and 7 bases had no gene match. This CDR3 is built from 14 residues. The germline V gene encodes CDR1 KGHSH and CDR2 LQKENI. The CDR3 sequence: CASSTGGGRNEQYF. The CDR3 region has the DNA TGTGCCAGCTCAACAGGGGGCGGTCGGAACGAGCAGTACTTC.

Remarks on this clone: The same CDR3 arises from other DNA sequences in this sample as well. This rearrangement joins TRBV6-5 to TRBJ1-5; D unclear. CDR1 MNHEY and CDR2 SVGAGI come from the germline V gene. The CDR3 is 12 amino acids. Trimming pared 8 bases from V and 7 bases from J, leaving 12 bases between. The CDR3: CASSPPGQPQHF. As DNA, the CDR3 is TGTGCCAGCTCCCCCCCGGGACAGCCCCAGCATTTT.

The V call is TRBV4-1, the J call TRBJ1-6, with D perhaps matching TRBD1 (5 bases). The ends were cut back, 7 bases at V and 9 bases at J, with 16 bases in the middle. The CDR3 loop spans 14 amino acids. Looked up from germline, CDR1 is MGHRA and CDR2 is YSYEKL. The DNA of the CDR3 is TGCGCCAGCAACGCCGGCAGGGAGGTTTCACCCCTCCACTTT. It translates to CASNAGREVSPLHF.

This clone rates as medium-sized. This CDR3 is CASSQLFRGNEQFF. The CDR3 nucleotides are TGTGCCAGCAGCCAGCTCTTCAGGGGAAATGAGCAGTTCTTC. The chain carries TRBV3-1 (or the pseudogene TRBV3-2) and TRBJ2-1; D may be TRBD1 (6 bases). Trimming cost V 3 bases and J 7 bases, with 13 bases left between them. This CDR3 is 14 amino acids long. The germline CDR1 and CDR2 sequences are LGHDT and YNNKEL (reference sequence).

The V gene is TRBV19, the J gene TRBJ1-2; D is uncertain. This CDR3 spans 14 amino acids. Germline V gene data show CDR1 as LNHDA and CDR2 as SQIVND (reference sequence). V was trimmed by 3 bases and J by 2 bases, leaving 10 bases between them. The CDR3 sequence is CASSIGLANYGYTF. CDR3 nucleotides: TGTGCCAGTAGTATTGGGTTAGCGAACTATGGCTACACCTTC.

Note on this clone: Compared with germline, one end of the junction differs, possibly owing to a read error. The V gene is TRBV12-3 or TRBV12-4, the J gene TRBJ2-4; no reliable D call. This CDR3 contains 12 residues. Written as DNA, the CDR3 is TGTGCCAGCAGTTTAGCCGAAAACATTCAGTACTTC. Its protein is CASSLAENIQYF.

The rearrangement links TRBV7-9 to TRBJ1-1; D gene unclear. In germline, CDR1 is SEHNR, CDR2 FQNEAQ (reference sequence). The CDR3 is 14 residues long. V was pared by 0 bases and J by 3 bases, with 8 bases between. DNA for the CDR3: TGTGCCAGCAGCTTAGCAAGAGGGTACACTGAAGCTTTCTTT. It yields the protein CASSLARGYTEAFF.

The chain uses TRBV2 and TRBJ1-2, with D unresolved. This CDR3 contains 12 residues. V lost 6 bases and J 10 bases, leaving 15 bases between the germline ends. Germline-derived CDR1 and CDR2 are SNHLY and FYNNEI. The CDR3 loop is CASSGLAGHYTF. The CDR3 nucleotides are TGTGCCAGCAGCGGACTTGCGGGTCACTACACCTTC. Complete variable domain (other parts from reference TRBV2 and TRBJ1-2): EPEVTQTPSHQVTQMGQEVILRCVPISNHLYFYWYRQILGQKVEFLVSFYNNEISEKSEIFDDQFSVERPDGSNFTLKIRSTKLEDSAMYFCASSGLAGHYTFGSGTRLTVV.